The clone carrying this T cell receptor (beta chain) was seen at least ten times. Looked up from germline, CDR1 is LGHNA and CDR2 is YSLEER. The junction had 11 bases not matched to a gene; V was cut back by 2 bases and J by 1 base. There are 18 residues in the CDR3. Time point in this sample: patch test 1, 2 weeks after DPC sensitization. Specified treatment: therapeutic diphenylcyclopropenone sensitization with weekly scalp DPC. One entry per CDR3 protein results from TCRdb running MiXCR on the RACE reads. The table has 350,000 or so distinct CDR3 sequences, around 7% seen once. This sample stems from a study of human T cells and chemical hapten exposure.

The J gene is TRBJ2-7, the V gene TRBV4-3; the match to TRBD1 covers 10 bases. This TCR was recovered from a woman aged 18 to 35 with alopecia areata. Some clones in this sample may be carry-over from other donors' samples. The sequences come from whole blood, collected in connection with sensitization to the hapten diphenylcyclopropenone (DPC). The DNA of the CDR3 is TGCGCCAGCAGCCAACGTGTCCCGGGACAGGGGCTTTCCTACGAGCAGTACTTC. This encodes CASSQRVPGQGLSYEQYF.